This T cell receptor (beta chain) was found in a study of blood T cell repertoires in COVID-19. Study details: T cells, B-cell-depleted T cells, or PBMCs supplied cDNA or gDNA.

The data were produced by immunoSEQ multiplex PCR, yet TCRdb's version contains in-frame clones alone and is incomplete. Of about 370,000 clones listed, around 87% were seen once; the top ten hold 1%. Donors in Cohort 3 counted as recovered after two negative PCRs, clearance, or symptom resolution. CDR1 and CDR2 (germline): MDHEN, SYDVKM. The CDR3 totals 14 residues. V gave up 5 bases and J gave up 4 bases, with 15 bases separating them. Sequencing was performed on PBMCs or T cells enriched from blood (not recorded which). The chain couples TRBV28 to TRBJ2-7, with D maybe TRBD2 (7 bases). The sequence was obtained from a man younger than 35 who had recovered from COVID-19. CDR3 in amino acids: CASSRGRERYEQYF. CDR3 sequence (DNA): TGTGCCAGCAGTCGGGGGCGGGAGAGATACGAGCAGTACTTC.